These T cell receptor beta chains were read from a single sample in a study of blood T cell repertoires in COVID-19. Data came from immunoSEQ multiplex PCR; TCRdb stores just in-frame clones and leaves some out. This sample yields around 73,000 clones, of which 65% to 85% are seen a single time; roughly 4% belongs to the top ten. The sequenced material came from peripheral blood. The receptors come from a woman aged 60-75 years with acute or convalescent COVID-19. The CDR3 runs from the conserved cysteine through the conserved F or W. The order of the fields is clone size, D gene, J gene, V gene, CDR3 protein, CDR3 DNA. D genes are given only for firm matches. Some rows mark clone size as missing; the rest say once, few, many or name a class of expanded clone.

clone_size: NA; d_call: NA; j_call: TRBJ1-2; v_call: TRBV6-5; cdr3_aa: CASNKLGQTYYGYTF; cdr3_nt: TGTGCCAGCAATAAGTTAGGACAGACCTACTATGGCTACACCTTC
clone_size: NA; d_call: NA; j_call: TRBJ1-2; v_call: TRBV25-1; cdr3_aa: CASSGKRTEGYGYTF; cdr3_nt: TGTGCCAGCAGTGGGAAACGGACAGAAGGCTATGGCTACACCTTC
clone_size: NA; d_call: NA; j_call: TRBJ1-3; v_call: TRBV18; cdr3_aa: CASSQLHRENTIYF; cdr3_nt: TGTGCCAGCTCGCAACTACACAGGGAGAACACCATATATTTT
clone_size: NA; d_call: NA; j_call: TRBJ2-7; v_call: TRBV6-1; cdr3_aa: CTSSERAGWTYEQYF; cdr3_nt: TGTACCAGCAGTGAGAGGGCGGGGTGGACCTACGAGCAGTACTTC
clone_size: NA; d_call: NA; j_call: TRBJ1-2; v_call: TRBV14; cdr3_aa: CASSHPGQVYGYTF; cdr3_nt: TGTGCCAGCAGCCACCCGGGTCAAGTATATGGCTACACCTTC
clone_size: once; d_call: NA; j_call: TRBJ1-3; v_call: TRBV2; cdr3_aa: CASSVAQGAGNTIYF; cdr3_nt: TGTGCCAGCAGTGTGGCTCAGGGCGCAGGAAACACCATATATTTT
clone_size: once; d_call: NA; j_call: TRBJ1-1; v_call: TRBV5-8; cdr3_aa: CASSSLRDIGFMNTEAFF; cdr3_nt: TGTGCCAGCAGCTCCCTCCGGGACATCGGATTCATGAACACTGAAGCTTTCTTT
clone_size: NA; d_call: NA; j_call: TRBJ2-2; v_call: TRBV18; cdr3_aa: CASSPPLVPLGNTGELFF; cdr3_nt: TGTGCCAGCTCACCACCACTAGTCCCACTAGGGAACACCGGGGAGCTGTTTTTT
clone_size: NA; d_call: NA; j_call: TRBJ1-6; v_call: TRBV2; cdr3_aa: CASSESGGWSYNSPLHF; cdr3_nt: TGTGCCAGCAGTGAATCGGGGGGCTGGTCCTATAATTCACCCCTCCACTTT
clone_size: NA; d_call: TRBD1; j_call: TRBJ2-7; v_call: TRBV7-2; cdr3_aa: CASSLQGAQEQYF; cdr3_nt: TGTGCCAGCAGCTTACAGGGGGCCCAGGAGCAGTACTTC
clone_size: NA; d_call: NA; j_call: TRBJ1-3; v_call: TRBV6-5; cdr3_aa: CASTTGLFGGNTIYF; cdr3_nt: TGTGCCAGCACCACGGGACTCTTCGGCGGAAACACCATATATTTT
clone_size: NA; d_call: TRBD1; j_call: TRBJ1-1; v_call: TRBV25-1; cdr3_aa: CASSEWGQGHTEAFF; cdr3_nt: TGTGCCAGCAGTGAATGGGGACAGGGACACACTGAAGCTTTCTTT
clone_size: NA; d_call: NA; j_call: TRBJ2-7; v_call: TRBV9; cdr3_aa: CASSSDGGGGYPYEQYF; cdr3_nt: TGTGCCAGCAGCTCGGATGGGGGCGGCGGGTATCCCTACGAGCAGTACTTC
clone_size: NA; d_call: TRBD2; j_call: TRBJ2-7; v_call: TRBV5-6; cdr3_aa: CASSLGGTSGSVNEQYF; cdr3_nt: TGTGCCAGCAGCTTGGGGGGGACTAGCGGGAGCGTAAACGAGCAGTACTTC
clone_size: NA; d_call: NA; j_call: TRBJ2-3; v_call: TRBV5-1; cdr3_aa: CASSVQASTDTQYF; cdr3_nt: TGCGCCAGCAGCGTACAAGCGAGCACAGATACGCAGTATTTT
clone_size: few; d_call: NA; j_call: TRBJ1-3; v_call: TRBV28; cdr3_aa: CASSFPTGSGNTIYF; cdr3_nt: TGTGCCAGCAGTTTCCCTACAGGCTCTGGAAACACCATATATTTT
clone_size: once; d_call: NA; j_call: TRBJ1-5; v_call: TRBV30; cdr3_aa: CAWAGDENQPQHF; cdr3_nt: TGTGCCTGGGCGGGGGACGAGAATCAGCCCCAGCATTTT
clone_size: NA; d_call: NA; j_call: TRBJ1-3; v_call: TRBV11-2; cdr3_aa: CASSLADNSGNTIYF; cdr3_nt: TGTGCCAGCAGCTTAGCTGACAACTCTGGAAACACCATATATTTT
clone_size: many; d_call: NA; j_call: TRBJ2-7; v_call: TRBV7-9; cdr3_aa: CASSSFYEQYF; cdr3_nt: TGTGCCAGCAGCTCATTCTACGAGCAGTACTTC
clone_size: NA; d_call: TRBD1; j_call: TRBJ1-1; v_call: TRBV18; cdr3_aa: CASSRDSSNTEAFF; cdr3_nt: TGTGCCAGCTCAAGGGACAGTTCGAACACTGAAGCTTTCTTT
clone_size: once; d_call: NA; j_call: TRBJ1-6; v_call: TRBV18; cdr3_aa: CASSPAVGSDNSPLHF; cdr3_nt: TGTGCCAGCTCACCTGCCGTGGGTAGCGATAATTCACCCCTCCACTTT
clone_size: NA; d_call: NA; j_call: TRBJ1-4; v_call: TRBV9; cdr3_aa: CASSVGPGGVGGEKLFF; cdr3_nt: TGTGCCAGCAGCGTAGGTCCTGGGGGCGTCGGTGGAGAAAAACTGTTTTTT
clone_size: NA; d_call: TRBD2; j_call: TRBJ2-2; v_call: TRBV9; cdr3_aa: CASSVLPSGKNTGELFF; cdr3_nt: TGTGCCAGCAGCGTACTCCCTAGCGGGAAAAACACCGGGGAGCTGTTTTTT
clone_size: NA; d_call: NA; j_call: TRBJ2-5; v_call: TRBV18; cdr3_aa: CASSPGTRQETQYF; cdr3_nt: TGTGCCAGCTCACCTGGGACTCGACAGGAGACCCAGTACTTC
clone_size: NA; d_call: NA; j_call: TRBJ1-5; v_call: TRBV28; cdr3_aa: CASSLRGGDQPQHF; cdr3_nt: TGTGCCAGCAGCCTGAGGGGGGGCGATCAGCCCCAGCATTTT
clone_size: NA; d_call: TRBD2; j_call: TRBJ2-6; v_call: TRBV19; cdr3_aa: CASSTLAGGSGANVLTF; cdr3_nt: TGTGCCAGTAGTACACTAGCGGGTGGCTCTGGGGCCAACGTCCTGACTTTC
clone_size: NA; d_call: TRBD2; j_call: TRBJ2-2; v_call: TRBV6-1; cdr3_aa: CASSEALAGRGELFF; cdr3_nt: TGTGCCAGCAGTGAAGCACTAGCGGGACGGGGGGAGCTGTTTTTT
clone_size: few; d_call: NA; j_call: TRBJ2-7; v_call: TRBV3-1/TRBV3-2; cdr3_aa: CASSPGGLGNEQYF; cdr3_nt: TGTGCCAGCAGCCCTGGGGGACTCGGGAACGAGCAGTACTTC
clone_size: NA; d_call: NA; j_call: TRBJ1-3; v_call: TRBV19; cdr3_aa: CASSAFGGISGNTIYF; cdr3_nt: TGTGCCAGTAGTGCCTTCGGGGGAATCTCTGGAAACACCATATATTTT
clone_size: NA; d_call: TRBD1; j_call: TRBJ2-7; v_call: TRBV28; cdr3_aa: CASSSPGTGTDEQYF; cdr3_nt: TGTGCCAGCAGTTCCCCCGGGACAGGGACGGACGAGCAGTACTTC
clone_size: NA; d_call: NA; j_call: TRBJ1-5; v_call: TRBV4-2; cdr3_aa: CASSQDRRGQPQHF; cdr3_nt: TGTGCCAGCAGCCAAGATAGGCGGGGGCAGCCCCAGCATTTT
clone_size: NA; d_call: NA; j_call: TRBJ2-7; v_call: TRBV20-1; cdr3_aa: CSASPISYEQYF; cdr3_nt: TGCAGTGCTAGTCCCATCTCCTACGAGCAGTACTTC
clone_size: NA; d_call: NA; j_call: TRBJ1-5; v_call: TRBV21-1; cdr3_aa: CASSKAGTGLNQPQHF; cdr3_nt: TGTGCCAGCAGCAAAGCCGGGACAGGGCTGAATCAGCCCCAGCATTTT
clone_size: NA; d_call: TRBD2; j_call: TRBJ2-7; v_call: TRBV5-6; cdr3_aa: CASSLVGRYEQYF; cdr3_nt: TGTGCCAGCAGCTTGGTCGGGAGGTACGAGCAGTACTTC
clone_size: NA; d_call: TRBD1; j_call: TRBJ1-3; v_call: TRBV18; cdr3_aa: CASSTSVTGLHTIYF; cdr3_nt: TGTGCCAGCTCAACCTCGGTGACAGGGTTGCACACCATATATTTT
clone_size: NA; d_call: TRBD1; j_call: TRBJ1-6; v_call: TRBV7-2; cdr3_aa: CASERDRVNSPLHF; cdr3_nt: TGTGCCAGCGAGAGGGACAGGGTTAATTCACCCCTCCACTTT
clone_size: few; d_call: TRBD2; j_call: TRBJ2-1; v_call: TRBV3-1/TRBV3-2; cdr3_aa: CASSQLAGEQFF; cdr3_nt: TGTGCCAGCAGCCAGCTAGCGGGGGAGCAGTTCTTC
clone_size: NA; d_call: TRBD2; j_call: TRBJ2-5; v_call: TRBV2; cdr3_aa: CAAGPGLAEVWTQYF; cdr3_nt: TGTGCCGCCGGACCGGGACTAGCGGAAGTATGGACCCAGTACTTC
clone_size: NA; d_call: TRBD2; j_call: TRBJ2-7; v_call: TRBV18; cdr3_aa: CASSPVAGTSYEQYF; cdr3_nt: TGTGCCAGCTCACCAGTAGCGGGGACCTCCTACGAGCAGTACTTC
clone_size: NA; d_call: TRBD1; j_call: TRBJ2-7; v_call: TRBV28; cdr3_aa: CASSFGDRAYEQYF; cdr3_nt: TGTGCCAGCAGTTTCGGGGACAGGGCCTACGAGCAGTACTTC
clone_size: NA; d_call: TRBD2; j_call: TRBJ2-1; v_call: TRBV5-1; cdr3_aa: CASSLSAGGHNEQFF; cdr3_nt: TGCGCCAGCAGCTTATCAGCGGGGGGGCACAATGAGCAGTTCTTC
clone_size: NA; d_call: TRBD1; j_call: TRBJ1-4; v_call: TRBV30; cdr3_aa: CAWSVSDRAGEKLFF; cdr3_nt: TGTGCCTGGAGTGTATCGGACAGGGCGGGTGAAAAACTGTTTTTT
clone_size: once; d_call: TRBD1; j_call: TRBJ1-5; v_call: TRBV2; cdr3_aa: CASMGTGGGSQPQHF; cdr3_nt: TGTGCCAGCATGGGGACAGGGGGCGGAAGCCAGCCCCAGCATTTT
clone_size: NA; d_call: TRBD1; j_call: TRBJ2-7; v_call: TRBV6-2/TRBV6-3; cdr3_aa: CASSYPTGVAYEQYF; cdr3_nt: TGTGCCAGCAGTTACCCGACAGGGGTGGCCTACGAGCAGTACTTC
clone_size: NA; d_call: NA; j_call: TRBJ2-1; v_call: TRBV15; cdr3_aa: CATSPLGNEQFF; cdr3_nt: TGTGCCACCAGTCCACTCGGGAATGAGCAGTTCTTC
clone_size: NA; d_call: NA; j_call: TRBJ2-2; v_call: TRBV27; cdr3_aa: CASSFGFRNTGELFF; cdr3_nt: TGTGCCAGCAGTTTCGGGTTTCGGAACACCGGGGAGCTGTTTTTT
clone_size: NA; d_call: NA; j_call: TRBJ2-3; v_call: TRBV5-1; cdr3_aa: CATRIGVSSTDTQYF; cdr3_nt: TGCGCCACCAGGATCGGGGTGTCTAGCACAGATACGCAGTATTTT
clone_size: NA; d_call: NA; j_call: TRBJ2-7; v_call: TRBV2; cdr3_aa: CASSERSRVVYEQYF; cdr3_nt: TGTGCCAGCAGTGAAAGGTCCAGGGTAGTCTACGAGCAGTACTTC
clone_size: NA; d_call: TRBD1; j_call: TRBJ2-7; v_call: TRBV3-1/TRBV3-2; cdr3_aa: CASSHYTRGSYEQYF; cdr3_nt: TGTGCCAGCAGCCATTATACCAGGGGGAGCTACGAGCAGTACTTC
clone_size: NA; d_call: NA; j_call: TRBJ1-5; v_call: TRBV28; cdr3_aa: CASSKSGIRTGNQPQHF; cdr3_nt: TGTGCCAGTTCAAAATCAGGGATCCGTACTGGCAATCAGCCCCAGCATTTT
clone_size: NA; d_call: NA; j_call: TRBJ1-5; v_call: TRBV5-1; cdr3_aa: CASSIQAGGEPQHF; cdr3_nt: TGCGCCAGCAGCATACAGGCGGGGGGTGAGCCCCAGCATTTT
clone_size: NA; d_call: NA; j_call: TRBJ2-3; v_call: TRBV2; cdr3_aa: CASRRDSYTDTQYF; cdr3_nt: TGTGCCAGCAGGCGAGACAGTTACACAGATACGCAGTATTTT
clone_size: NA; d_call: TRBD1; j_call: TRBJ1-1; v_call: TRBV9; cdr3_aa: CASSSPTGRNTEAFF; cdr3_nt: TGTGCCAGCAGCTCACCGACAGGGAGGAACACTGAAGCTTTCTTT
clone_size: NA; d_call: TRBD2; j_call: TRBJ2-3; v_call: TRBV24-1; cdr3_aa: CATSDRSGTSTDTQYF; cdr3_nt: TGTGCCACCAGTGATCGGAGCGGGACTAGCACAGATACGCAGTATTTT